A single sample gave rise to the 7 T cell receptor beta chains below, sequenced in a study of early T cells in non-severe SARS-CoV-2 infection. MiXCR was run by TCRdb on the 5' RACE reads, yielding one entry per CDR3 protein. Of tens of thousands of distinct CDR3 sequences listed, 8.5% to 10% were seen once; the top ten hold less than 15%. Sequenced material: whole blood. These receptors were taken from an adult who was a healthcare worker with PCR-confirmed SARS-CoV-2 infection or an uninfected control (not recorded which).

The table lists this clonotype with many counts. The chain links TRBV20-1 to TRBJ1-2; unclear D gene. CDR3 length: 13 residues. The V gene lost 4 bases and the J gene lost 4 bases, with 13 bases spanning the gap. CDR1 DFQATT and CDR2 SNEGSKA come from the germline V gene (reference sequence). The DNA of the CDR3 is TGCAGTGCTACAAAACCCAGTACCTATGGCTACACCTTC. The encoded protein is CSATKPSTYGYTF.

This clonotype was seen at least ten times. At one of its ends the junction is not consistent with the germline gene, which may arise from a read error. This chain joins TRBV11-2 and TRBJ2-2; D uncertain. The CDR3 has 14 residues. Germline loops: CDR1 SGHAT, CDR2 FQNNGV. CDR3 nucleotide sequence: TGTGCCAGCAGCCTAGACCCGTCACGGAGGGAGCTGTTTTTT. This translates into CASSLDPSRRELFF.

This chain joins TRBV7-9 and TRBJ2-6; a possible D gene is TRBD1 (5 bases). CDR1 is SEHNR and CDR2 is FQNEAQ in the germline V gene (reference sequence). The V end was cut by 3 bases, the J end by 1 base, with 16 bases between. The CDR3 has 18 residues. CDR3 protein: CASSFHQGPQSGANVLTF. DNA for the CDR3: TGTGCCAGCAGCTTCCATCAGGGTCCCCAGTCTGGGGCCAACGTCCTGACTTTC.

This clonotype was seen only a few times. The chain employs TRBV29-1 and TRBJ1-1, with D hard to call. This CDR3 is built from 13 residues. V lost 3 bases and J lost 0, with 8 bases in between. The germline V gene has CDR1 SQVTM and CDR2 ANQGSEA. The DNA for the CDR3 is TGCAGCGTTGACAGGACGTTGAACACTGAAGCTTTCTTT. Translated: CSVDRTLNTEAFF.

A few counts support this clonotype. This rearrangement joins TRBV28 to TRBJ2-7; D is unresolved. CDR1 is MDHEN and CDR2 is SYDVKM in the germline V gene. Between the trimmed V and J ends, which lost 3 bases and 1 base, there was a span of 1 base. The CDR3 spans 11 residues. The DNA for the CDR3 is TGTGCCAGCAGTTTTTCCTACGAGCAGTACTTC. Amino acid sequence: CASSFSYEQYF.

This clonotype was observed many times. V is TRBV20-1 and J is TRBJ1-2; 7 bases are a match to TRBD1. V shed 5 bases and J 3 bases; nucleotides not matched to a gene: 6. This CDR3 has 13 amino acids. The V gene's germline CDR1 is DFQATT and CDR2 SNEGSKA (reference sequence). The CDR3 sequence: CSAGYRGDYGYTF. The CDR3 nucleotides read TGCAGTGCTGGGTACAGGGGCGACTATGGCTACACCTTC.

The chain carries TRBV28 and TRBJ1-2; 10 positions match TRBD1. Trimming cost V 4 bases and J 6 bases; bases outside gene matches: 8. Germline CDR1 and CDR2: MDHEN and SYDVKM. CDR3 length equals 15 residues. The CDR3 coding sequence is TGTGCCAGCAGTTCCCCGACCGGGACAGGGGATGGCTACACCTTC. Its protein is CASSSPTGTGDGYTF.